These T cell receptor beta chains were read from a single sample in a study of shared clonotypes between healthy human individuals. The protocol was immunoSEQ multiplex PCR, while the TCRdb copy is restricted to in-frame clones and leaves out a portion. This table has about 490,000 clones, approximately 81% appearing once. Sequenced: PBMCs. All receptors derive from a woman in her thirties or forties in good health. Some clones in this sample may be carry-over from other donors' samples. Each CDR3 is given with its conserved first and last residue. The D gene is left open where the match is weak. A row's size may be missing; if present it is once, few, many or a size class.

v_gene: TRBV28; abundance: -; d_gene: TRBD2; j_gene: TRBJ2-5; CDR3nt: TGTGCCTCCCGGGGGGTGCGAGAGACCCAGTACTTC; CDR3aa: CASRGVRETQYF
v_gene: TRBV2; abundance: -; d_gene: TRBD1; j_gene: TRBJ2-6; CDR3nt: TGTGCCAGCAGTCAAACAGGGGTGGCTGGGGCCAACGTCCTGACTTTC; CDR3aa: CASSQTGVAGANVLTF
v_gene: TRBV10-3; abundance: -; d_gene: -; j_gene: TRBJ2-5; CDR3nt: TGTGCCATCAGTGAGGGAAGGACGGTACAAGAGACCCAGTACTTC; CDR3aa: CAISEGRTVQETQYF
v_gene: TRBV20-1; abundance: -; d_gene: -; j_gene: TRBJ2-5; CDR3nt: TGCAGTGGACAGTTAGGAAAGACCCAGTACTTC; CDR3aa: CSGQLGKTQYF
v_gene: TRBV25-1; abundance: -; d_gene: TRBD1; j_gene: TRBJ1-2; CDR3nt: TGTGCCAGCAGTGAATCGAGAACAGGGGTCGCCTATGGCTACACCTTC; CDR3aa: CASSESRTGVAYGYTF
v_gene: TRBV4-1; abundance: -; d_gene: TRBD2; j_gene: TRBJ2-3; CDR3nt: TGCGCCAGCAGCCAAGACCTTCTGACTAGCGGGAGGGGGACAGATACGCAGTATTTT; CDR3aa: CASSQDLLTSGRGTDTQYF
v_gene: TRBV29-1; abundance: -; d_gene: TRBD2; j_gene: TRBJ2-6; CDR3nt: TGCAGCGTTGAAGATCGCGGGGGGAGGTTGGGAGTTGGGGCCAACGTCCTGACTTTC; CDR3aa: CSVEDRGGRLGVGANVLTF
v_gene: TRBV28; abundance: -; d_gene: -; j_gene: TRBJ1-4; CDR3nt: TGTGCCAGCAGACGAGGGACACCTAATGAAAAACTGTTTTTT; CDR3aa: CASRRGTPNEKLFF
v_gene: TRBV4-3; abundance: -; d_gene: -; j_gene: TRBJ1-2; CDR3nt: TGCGCCAGCAGCCAAGAAATGGTGGGGGGCACTGTAAGCTACACCTTC; CDR3aa: CASSQEMVGGTVSYTF
v_gene: TRBV7-7; abundance: -; d_gene: -; j_gene: TRBJ2-5; CDR3nt: TGTGCTAGCAGCTTAGGCGGAGGAGGGTTGGAGACCCAGTACTTC; CDR3aa: CASSLGGGGLETQYF
v_gene: TRBV30; abundance: -; d_gene: TRBD1; j_gene: TRBJ1-6; CDR3nt: TGTGCCTCGGATCCGGGACAGGGAGGAAGGGGGAATTCACCCCTCCACTTT; CDR3aa: CASDPGQGGRGNSPLHF
v_gene: TRBV5-1; abundance: -; d_gene: -; j_gene: TRBJ1-1; CDR3nt: TGCGCCAGCAGCTCCTGGGGAGCTGCGAACACTGAAGCTTTCTTT; CDR3aa: CASSSWGAANTEAFF
v_gene: TRBV2; abundance: -; d_gene: TRBD2; j_gene: TRBJ2-7; CDR3nt: TGTGCCAGCAGTGACCTAGCGGGAGAATTGACGAACGAGCAGTACTTC; CDR3aa: CASSDLAGELTNEQYF
v_gene: TRBV6-1; abundance: -; d_gene: -; j_gene: TRBJ1-6; CDR3nt: TGTGCCAGCAGTGAAGCGTTAGGACCTAATTCACCCCTCCACTTT; CDR3aa: CASSEALGPNSPLHF
v_gene: TRBV7-9; abundance: -; d_gene: TRBD2; j_gene: TRBJ2-1; CDR3nt: TGTGCCAGCAGCTCCCTTGGCGTGGACGGGGGGTCCTACAATGAGCAGTTCTTC; CDR3aa: CASSSLGVDGGSYNEQFF
v_gene: TRBV6-1; abundance: -; d_gene: -; j_gene: TRBJ2-7; CDR3nt: TGTGCCAGCAGTGAATTCGACGAGCAGTACTTC; CDR3aa: CASSEFDEQYF
v_gene: TRBV7-2; abundance: once; d_gene: -; j_gene: TRBJ2-7; CDR3nt: TGTGCCAGCAGCTTAGTTGGCGGAAGCTCCTACGAGCAGTACTTC; CDR3aa: CASSLVGGSSYEQYF
v_gene: TRBV5-4; abundance: -; d_gene: TRBD2; j_gene: TRBJ2-2; CDR3nt: TGTGCCAGCAGCTTGGGGCGGGAGGCAACCGGGGAGCTGTTTTTT; CDR3aa: CASSLGREATGELFF
v_gene: TRBV28; abundance: -; d_gene: -; j_gene: TRBJ2-7; CDR3nt: TGTGCCAGCATCTCTAGTGAGTTGATCTCCTACGAGCAGTACTTC; CDR3aa: CASISSELISYEQYF
v_gene: TRBV5-1; abundance: -; d_gene: -; j_gene: TRBJ2-5; CDR3nt: TGCGCCAGCAGCTTGGCGGCTGGGAAAGAGACCCAGTACTTC; CDR3aa: CASSLAAGKETQYF
v_gene: TRBV4-3; abundance: -; d_gene: -; j_gene: TRBJ1-2; CDR3nt: TGCGCCAGCAGCCAAACAGGGAGCGGCTACACCTTC; CDR3aa: CASSQTGSGYTF
v_gene: TRBV19; abundance: -; d_gene: TRBD1; j_gene: TRBJ1-3; CDR3nt: TGTGCCAGTAGCCGAACAGGGGAATCTGGAAACACCATATATTTT; CDR3aa: CASSRTGESGNTIYF
v_gene: TRBV10-3; abundance: -; d_gene: -; j_gene: TRBJ1-2; CDR3nt: TGTGCCATCAGCCCTGGTTCCGGGTATACAAACTATGGCTACACCTTC; CDR3aa: CAISPGSGYTNYGYTF
v_gene: TRBV30; abundance: few; d_gene: TRBD2; j_gene: TRBJ2-7; CDR3nt: TGTGCCTGCAATAGGGGACTAGCGGCCTACGAGCAGTACTTC; CDR3aa: CACNRGLAAYEQYF
v_gene: TRBV10-3; abundance: few; d_gene: TRBD2; j_gene: TRBJ2-5; CDR3nt: TGTGCCATCAGTCGAAGCACGGGACTAGCGGGGGAAGAGACCCAGTACTTC; CDR3aa: CAISRSTGLAGEETQYF
v_gene: TRBV10-3; abundance: -; d_gene: -; j_gene: TRBJ2-3; CDR3nt: TGTGCCATCAGGGAGTCATCAGATACGCAGTATTTT; CDR3aa: CAIRESSDTQYF
v_gene: TRBV30; abundance: -; d_gene: -; j_gene: TRBJ1-4; CDR3nt: TGTGCCTGGAGTGTAGGGTCAAATGAAAAACTGTTTTTT; CDR3aa: CAWSVGSNEKLFF
v_gene: TRBV5-1; abundance: many; d_gene: -; j_gene: TRBJ2-3; CDR3nt: TGCGCCAGCAGCTTGGATGGTAGCAGGACGGATACGCAGTATTTT; CDR3aa: CASSLDGSRTDTQYF
v_gene: TRBV4-1; abundance: -; d_gene: -; j_gene: TRBJ2-3; CDR3nt: TGCGCCAGCAGCCAAGATGGCAGGGCCCGCACAGATACGCAGTATTTT; CDR3aa: CASSQDGRARTDTQYF
v_gene: TRBV5-1; abundance: -; d_gene: -; j_gene: TRBJ2-7; CDR3nt: TGCGCCAGCAGCTTGGAGGCGGTTGGGACAGCGGGGCCGCAGTACTTC; CDR3aa: CASSLEAVGTAGPQYF
v_gene: TRBV4-3; abundance: once; d_gene: -; j_gene: TRBJ1-1; CDR3nt: TGCGCCAGCAGCCAAATATTCGGGGGGAGTGAAGCTTTCTTT; CDR3aa: CASSQIFGGSEAFF
v_gene: TRBV5-1; abundance: once; d_gene: -; j_gene: TRBJ1-4; CDR3nt: TGCGCCAGCAGGGAGGCCCTAACAACTAATGAAAAACTGTTTTTT; CDR3aa: CASREALTTNEKLFF
v_gene: TRBV11-3; abundance: -; d_gene: -; j_gene: TRBJ2-5; CDR3nt: TGTGCCAGCAGCTTAAACTCAGGGGAGACCCAGTACTTC; CDR3aa: CASSLNSGETQYF
v_gene: TRBV7-9; abundance: -; d_gene: -; j_gene: TRBJ2-5; CDR3nt: TGTGCCAGCAGCCTCCCGGGACTCACAGAGACCCAGTACTTC; CDR3aa: CASSLPGLTETQYF
v_gene: TRBV7-3; abundance: -; d_gene: -; j_gene: TRBJ1-1; CDR3nt: TGTGCCAGCAGCTCCCGGGGAAACACTGAAGCTTTCTTT; CDR3aa: CASSSRGNTEAFF
v_gene: TRBV7-9; abundance: -; d_gene: TRBD2; j_gene: TRBJ2-7; CDR3nt: TGTGCCAGCAGCACAGGACTAGCGGACTCCTACGAGCAGTACTTC; CDR3aa: CASSTGLADSYEQYF
v_gene: TRBV28; abundance: -; d_gene: -; j_gene: TRBJ1-2; CDR3nt: TGTGCCAGCAGTGGGGGGGGACACTTTTATGGCTACACCTTC; CDR3aa: CASSGGGHFYGYTF
v_gene: TRBV28; abundance: few; d_gene: TRBD1; j_gene: TRBJ2-7; CDR3nt: TGTGCCAGCAGTGCGCCCGGGACAGGGCCCTACGAGCAGTACTTC; CDR3aa: CASSAPGTGPYEQYF
v_gene: TRBV18; abundance: -; d_gene: -; j_gene: TRBJ2-1; CDR3nt: TGTGCCAGCTCACCACTCTTGTCGGGTATCAACAATGAGCAGTTCTTC; CDR3aa: CASSPLLSGINNEQFF
v_gene: TRBV6-1; abundance: -; d_gene: TRBD1; j_gene: TRBJ1-4; CDR3nt: TGTGCCAGCTCGGTCGGACAGGGTGGTAATGAAAAACTGTTTTTT; CDR3aa: CASSVGQGGNEKLFF
v_gene: TRBV7-8; abundance: -; d_gene: TRBD1; j_gene: TRBJ1-5; CDR3nt: TGTGCCAGCAGCTCCGGGACAGGGGACTTGCCCCAGCATTTT; CDR3aa: CASSSGTGDLPQHF
v_gene: TRBV6-1; abundance: -; d_gene: -; j_gene: TRBJ2-7; CDR3nt: TGTGCCAGCAGTGATATAAGGGGATTGTCCTACGAGCAGTACTTC; CDR3aa: CASSDIRGLSYEQYF
v_gene: TRBV5-1; abundance: -; d_gene: -; j_gene: TRBJ2-2; CDR3nt: TGCGCCAGCAGCCTGGACAGTTCCGGCACCGGGGAGCTGTTTTTT; CDR3aa: CASSLDSSGTGELFF